A selection of T cell receptor beta chains follows, all from one sample in a study of blood T cell repertoires in COVID-19. Here immunoSEQ multiplex PCR was the method, and the copy in TCRdb shows in-frame clones only, minus some. The sample lists just over 650,000 clones, 90% occurring once. Sequenced input: peripheral blood. The source is a woman aged 18-30 years with acute or convalescent COVID-19. The conserved cysteine and the conserved F or W are not part of the CDR3 here.

V gene: TRBV6-5; CDR3 length: 14; J gene: TRBJ2-1; CDR3 protein: ASSYLAGTTRNEQF
V gene: TRBV3-1/TRBV3-2; CDR3 length: 13; J gene: TRBJ1-1; CDR3 protein: ASSQAGTVYTEAF
V gene: TRBV6-5; CDR3 length: 12; J gene: TRBJ1-1; CDR3 protein: ASTFSAGNTEAF
V gene: TRBV6-5; CDR3 length: 12; J gene: TRBJ2-7; CDR3 protein: ASKRAGEQYEQY
V gene: TRBV9; CDR3 length: 14; J gene: TRBJ1-1; CDR3 protein: ASSVILAGVGTEAF
V gene: TRBV4-1; CDR3 length: 14; J gene: TRBJ1-3; CDR3 protein: ASSPVGGLAGNTIY
V gene: TRBV11-2; CDR3 length: 10; J gene: TRBJ2-1; CDR3 protein: ASSGTGDEQF
V gene: TRBV5-6; CDR3 length: 15; J gene: TRBJ2-3; CDR3 protein: ASSLATLAGITDTQY
V gene: TRBV6-5; CDR3 length: 11; J gene: TRBJ2-3; CDR3 protein: ASSPDSPRGEY
V gene: TRBV6-4; CDR3 length: 12; J gene: TRBJ1-1; CDR3 protein: ASMKDRGATEAF
V gene: TRBV7-6; CDR3 length: 11; J gene: TRBJ2-1; CDR3 protein: ASSWTQGYEQF
V gene: TRBV6-1; CDR3 length: 10; J gene: TRBJ2-7; CDR3 protein: ASSDGTDEQY
V gene: TRBV2; CDR3 length: 11; J gene: TRBJ1-5; CDR3 protein: ASSIQGIQPQH
V gene: TRBV21-1; CDR3 length: 20; J gene: TRBJ1-5; CDR3 protein: ASSNYRVQEASTFDRNQPQH
V gene: TRBV6-6; CDR3 length: 12; J gene: TRBJ1-1; CDR3 protein: ATQHRSSATEAF
V gene: TRBV9; CDR3 length: 11; J gene: TRBJ2-7; CDR3 protein: ASSGQGDYEQY
V gene: TRBV4-1; CDR3 length: 12; J gene: TRBJ1-6; CDR3 protein: ASSQDRRDSPLH
V gene: TRBV7-9; CDR3 length: 11; J gene: TRBJ1-1; CDR3 protein: ASSLQLNTEAF
V gene: TRBV19; CDR3 length: 16; J gene: TRBJ1-1; CDR3 protein: ASSLTQAGGTGDTEAF
V gene: TRBV2; CDR3 length: 11; J gene: TRBJ1-5; CDR3 protein: AAKQDSNQPQH
V gene: TRBV18; CDR3 length: 13; J gene: TRBJ1-1; CDR3 protein: ASSPLKAMNTEAF
V gene: TRBV6-5; CDR3 length: 14; J gene: TRBJ2-3; CDR3 protein: ASSYFRDRGLNTQY